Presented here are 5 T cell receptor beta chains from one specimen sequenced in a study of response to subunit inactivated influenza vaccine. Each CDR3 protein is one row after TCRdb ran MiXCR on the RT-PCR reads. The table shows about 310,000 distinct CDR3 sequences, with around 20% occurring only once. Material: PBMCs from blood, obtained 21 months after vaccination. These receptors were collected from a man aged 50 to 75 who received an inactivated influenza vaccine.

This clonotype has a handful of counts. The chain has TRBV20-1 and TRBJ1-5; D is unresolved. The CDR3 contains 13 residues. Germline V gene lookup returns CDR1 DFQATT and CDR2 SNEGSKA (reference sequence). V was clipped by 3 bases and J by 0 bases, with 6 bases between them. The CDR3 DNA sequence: TGCAGTGCTAGCCACTATAGCAATCAGCCCCAGCATTTT. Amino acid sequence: CSASHYSNQPQHF.

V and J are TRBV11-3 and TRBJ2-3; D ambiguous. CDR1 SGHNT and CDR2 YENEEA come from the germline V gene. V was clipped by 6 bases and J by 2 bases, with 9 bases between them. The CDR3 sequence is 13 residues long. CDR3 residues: CASSSLFTDTQYF. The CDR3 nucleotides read TGTGCCAGCAGTTCACTATTCACAGATACGCAGTATTTT. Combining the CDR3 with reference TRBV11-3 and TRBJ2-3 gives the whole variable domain EAGVVQSPRYKIIEKKQPVAFWCNPISGHNTLYWYLQNLGQGPELLIRYENEEAVDDSQLPKDRFSAERLKGVDSTLKIQPAELGDSAVYLCASSSLFTDTQYFGPGTRLTVL.

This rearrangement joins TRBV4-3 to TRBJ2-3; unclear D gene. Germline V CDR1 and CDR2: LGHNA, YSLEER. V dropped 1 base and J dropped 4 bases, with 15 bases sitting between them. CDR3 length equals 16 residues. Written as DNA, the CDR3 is TGCGCCAGCAGCCAAGGGACCTCCCGAGATTCAGATACGCAGTATTTT. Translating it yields CASSQGTSRDSDTQYF.

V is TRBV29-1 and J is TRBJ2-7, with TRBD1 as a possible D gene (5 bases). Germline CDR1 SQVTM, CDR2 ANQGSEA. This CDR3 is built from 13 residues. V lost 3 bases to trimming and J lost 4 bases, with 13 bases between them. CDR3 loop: CSVEADNVYEQYF. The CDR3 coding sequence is TGCAGCGTTGAGGCGGACAACGTATACGAGCAGTACTTC.

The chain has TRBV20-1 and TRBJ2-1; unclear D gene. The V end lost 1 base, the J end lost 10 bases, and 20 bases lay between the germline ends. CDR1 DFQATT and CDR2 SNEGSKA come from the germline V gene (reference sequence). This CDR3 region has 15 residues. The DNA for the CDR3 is TGCAGTGCTAGAGCCCCGACGGTTCAGATCCACGAGCAGTTCTTC. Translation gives CSARAPTVQIHEQFF.